These 5 T cell receptor beta chains share one sample of origin, sequenced in a study of T-cell reconstitution after alpha-beta-depleted transplantation in children. Unique molecular identifiers tagged the TCRbeta library. MiXCR, run by TCRdb on the PCR reads, gives a single entry per CDR3 protein. The sample holds some 340,000 distinct CDR3 sequences, 10% to 13% seen once. Here the sequenced sample was PBMCs from the stem cell graft donor, taken from the stem cell graft. The receptors shown here come from a human donor who donated a stem cell graft to a child with acute lymphoblastic leukemia.

This clonotype has just a few counts. The chain couples TRBV4-1 to TRBJ1-5; D not resolved. V was clipped by 4 bases and J by 2 bases, with 18 bases between them. This CDR3 spans 17 amino acids. Germline V gene data show CDR1 as MGHRA and CDR2 as YSYEKL. The CDR3 is CASSRTVALGGNQPQHF. The CDR3 DNA reads as TGCGCCAGCAGCCGGACCGTCGCCTTGGGAGGCAATCAGCCCCAGCATTTT.

V gene TRBV28 combines with J gene TRBJ2-5; no firm D call. Germline V CDR1 and CDR2: MDHEN, SYDVKM. V lost 2 bases and J 6 bases, leaving 10 bases between the germline ends. The CDR3 covers 13 residues. This chain's CDR3 is CASSLLPRQTQYF. The CDR3 DNA reads TGTGCCAGCAGTTTACTGCCTAGGCAGACCCAGTACTTC.

This clonotype was seen ten or more times. The rearrangement joins TRBV5-1 to TRBJ1-2; TRBD1 aligns across 7 bases. V lost 3 bases, J lost 4 bases, and 12 bases stayed unmatched. CDR1 is SGHRS and CDR2 is YFSETQ in the germline V gene. The CDR3 is 16 residues long. In DNA, the CDR3 is TGCGCCAGCAGCTCCGCCGATGACAGGGCCCTCTATGGCTACACCTTC. Translation gives CASSSADDRALYGYTF.

This clonotype appeared a few times. This chain connects TRBV20-1 to TRBJ2-3; a weak D match, TRBD2 (6 bases). Per germline, CDR1 DFQATT and CDR2 SNEGSKA (reference sequence). The CDR3 runs 13 residues. In DNA, the CDR3 is TGCAGCGAAAGTAGCGGAGGCACAGATACGCAGTATTTT. Amino acid sequence: CSESSGGTDTQYF.

The genes are TRBV19 and TRBJ2-7; D gene uncertain. The CDR3 runs 14 residues. Germline CDR1 is LNHDA and CDR2 is SQIVND (reference sequence). The V and J ends lost 1 base and 2 bases respectively, with 9 bases between them. For the CDR3, the DNA is TGTGCCAGTAGTATAGGTAGCCTCCCCTACGAGCAGTACTTC. Translating it yields CASSIGSLPYEQYF.